The 4 T cell receptor beta chains reported below all come from one sample, sequenced in a study of cytomegalovirus exposure and HLA in healthy donors. Profiling relied on immunoSEQ multiplex PCR, and the TCRdb table lists in-frame clones only, not all of them. In the table there are about 220,000 clones, almost 90% of which are singletons. Sequencing was performed on PBMCs. Every receptor here comes from a woman under 30 in good health and CMV-seronegative.

The sample holds one count of this clone. This chain uses TRBV7-8 with TRBJ2-1; 7 positions match TRBD2. With 2 bases clipped from V and 9 bases from J, the junction kept 7 bases outside the gene matches. CDR1 SGHVS and CDR2 FQNEAQ come from the germline V gene. The CDR3 runs 14 residues. The chain's CDR3 is CASSLNGLEAEQFF. Written as DNA, the CDR3 is TGTGCCAGCAGCTTAAACGGACTAGAGGCTGAGCAGTTCTTC.

This chain links TRBV2 with TRBJ2-7; TRBD1 matches 8 bases. J was trimmed by 2 bases and V by 7 bases; bases with no gene match: 4. Germline CDR1 SNHLY, CDR2 FYNNEI. The CDR3 is 13 amino acids. CDR3 protein: CASTGGQAYEQYF. The CDR3 DNA follows: TGTGCCAGCACAGGGGGCCAAGCCTACGAGCAGTACTTC. Filled out from reference TRBV2 and TRBJ2-7, the complete variable domain reads EPEVTQTPSHQVTQMGQEVILRCVPISNHLYFYWYRQILGQKVEFLVSFYNNEISEKSEIFDDQFSVERPDGSNFTLKIRSTKLEDSAMYFCASTGGQAYEQYFGPGTRLTVT.

This clone appeared a single time. V is TRBV9 and J is TRBJ2-3; tentative D call: TRBD2 (6 bases). The CDR3 is 15 residues long. CDR1 SGDLS and CDR2 YYNGEE come from the germline V gene. V gave up 3 bases and J gave up 0 bases, with 11 bases separating them. CDR3 nucleotides: TGTGCCAGCAGCGGGGCGGGATCTAGCACAGATACGCAGTATTTT. It encodes CASSGAGSSTDTQYF.

The V call is TRBV6-6, the J call TRBJ2-1, with 11 bases fitting TRBD2. CDR3 size: 16 residues. Germline V gene data show CDR1 as MNHNY and CDR2 as SVGAGI (reference sequence). V trimming: 6 bases; J trimming: 4 bases; junction bases outside the gene matches: 8. In nucleotides, the CDR3 is TGTGCCAGCAGGCAGTCCGGGACTAGCGGATACAATGAGCAGTTCTTC. Encoded protein: CASRQSGTSGYNEQFF.